Listed here are 22 T cell receptor beta chains from one sample, sequenced in a study of T cells in tuberculosis (dated by TCRdb to 2016 to 2018). Library preparation was by the immunoSEQ multiplex PCR assay. This immuneACCESS table, as held by TCRdb, lists in-frame sequences with V and J called but not all clones. Of the missing ones, under half trace to an unresolved V gene in checked studies; the others have no known cause. The sample table records under 35,000 clones; approximately 94% of these occur just once. 6.5% to 8% of the sample rests with the top ten. The sequenced sample consisted of PBMCs. The receptors come from a donor aged 10-29 years with latent tuberculosis or without tuberculosis infection.

The genes are TRBV6-5 and TRBJ2-5, with D possibly being TRBD2 (6 bases). CDR3 length: 14 amino acids. Trimming removed 11 bases from V and 3 bases from J, with 19 bases in between. Germline-derived CDR1 and CDR2 are MNHEY and SVGAGI. The CDR3 nucleotides read TGTGCCTTTTTCGGAGGGACGCTTAAAGAGACCCAGTACTTC. The encoded protein is CAFFGGTLKETQYF.

The J gene is TRBJ1-1, the V gene TRBV30; D may be TRBD1 (6 bases). Germline values: CDR1 GTSNPN, CDR2 SVGIG (reference sequence). The germline V and J ends were trimmed by 3 bases and 8 bases, with 19 bases remaining between them. The CDR3 totals 14 residues. This CDR3 is CAWSTGSTLVEAFF. The CDR3 coding sequence is TGTGCCTGGAGCACAGGGTCGACCTTGGTAGAAGCTTTCTTT.

The chain couples TRBV27 to TRBJ2-1, with 7 nucleotides matching TRBD1. Looked up from germline, CDR1 is MNHEY and CDR2 is SMNVEV (reference sequence). This CDR3 has 12 residues. The junction had 9 bases not matched to a gene; V was cut back by 5 bases and J by 14 bases. The CDR3 protein is CASSVPTGSKFF. The CDR3 nucleotides are TGTGCCAGCAGTGTTCCGACAGGGAGTAAGTTCTTC.

This clone was found once. The chain combines TRBV18 with TRBJ2-1; tentative D call: TRBD2 (5 bases). The CDR3 is 14 amino acids. V was clipped by 6 bases and J by 2 bases, with 11 bases between them. Germline-derived CDR1 and CDR2 are KGHSH and LQKENI. CDR3 coding DNA: TGTGCCAGCTCCCGGGGTGTAGCCTACAATGAGCAGTTCTTC. Protein sequence: CASSRGVAYNEQFF. The whole variable domain, filled in from reference TRBV18 and TRBJ2-1, reads NAGVMQNPRHLVRRRGQEARLRCSPMKGHSHVYWYRQLPEEGLKFMVYLQKENIIDESGMPKERFSAEFPKEGPSILRIQQVVRGDSAAYFCASSRGVAYNEQFFGPGTRLTVL.

V gene TRBV7-2 combines with J gene TRBJ2-1; the match to TRBD2 covers 10 bases. Germline V gene lookup returns CDR1 SGHTA and CDR2 FQGNSA. This CDR3 has 15 residues. J was trimmed by 9 bases and V by 1 base; bases with no gene match: 6. CDR3 in amino acids: CASSLGGAGGLEQFF. The CDR3 region has the DNA TGTGCCAGCAGCTTAGGAGGAGCGGGAGGGCTTGAGCAGTTCTTC.

The chain recombines TRBV2 with TRBJ2-3, with TRBD2 matching 8 bases. V shed 7 bases and J 2 bases; nucleotides not matched to a gene: 8. Per the germline V gene, CDR1 is SNHLY and CDR2 is FYNNEI. This CDR3 contains 15 residues. CDR3 sequence reads: CASNGIAGFTDTQYF. In DNA, the CDR3 is TGTGCCAGCAACGGAATAGCGGGGTTCACAGATACGCAGTATTTT.

The rearrangement joins TRBV2 to TRBJ2-5; tentative D call: TRBD1 (6 bases). Germline V gene sequence: CDR1 SNHLY, CDR2 FYNNEI. The CDR3 totals 13 residues. Trimming shortened V by 2 bases and J by 4 bases, and 8 bases separated the two germline ends. CDR3 residues: CASSEQGRETQYF. In DNA form, the CDR3 reads TGTGCCAGCAGTGAACAGGGGCGAGAGACCCAGTACTTC.

V usage is TRBV6-5 and J usage is TRBJ2-7; unclear D gene. Germline assignment: CDR1 MNHEY and CDR2 SVGAGI. This CDR3 has 14 amino acids. Trimming took 9 bases from V and 0 from J, leaving 15 bases between them. The DNA for the CDR3 is TGTGCCAGTAGGCCCGTGAGGTACTCCTACGAGCAGTACTTC. It specifies CASRPVRYSYEQYF.

The V and J genes are TRBV19 and TRBJ1-2; D might be TRBD1 (6 bases). Between the trimmed V and J ends, which lost 7 bases and 1 base, there was a span of 16 bases. Germline V gene sequence: CDR1 LNHDA, CDR2 SQIVND (reference sequence). The CDR3 is made up of 15 amino acids. The CDR3 coding sequence is TGTGCCAGTACAAGTGGACAGCCTCTTAACTATGGCTACACCTTC. Protein: CASTSGQPLNYGYTF.

The rearrangement uses TRBV4-1 and TRBJ2-2; 11 bases match TRBD2. The CDR3 loop spans 16 amino acids. Germline-derived CDR1 and CDR2 are MGHRA and YSYEKL. The V and J ends lost 4 bases and 1 base, in that order; junction bases with no gene match: 2. The CDR3, as DNA: TGCGCCAGCAGCCGTACTAGCGGGGGGAACACCGGGGAGCTGTTTTTT. Translation gives CASSRTSGGNTGELFF.

V gene TRBV2 combines with J gene TRBJ1-2; weak D call: TRBD1 (5 bases). The CDR3 contains 12 residues. The ends were cut back, 4 bases at V and 4 bases at J, with 7 bases in the middle. In germline, CDR1 is SNHLY, CDR2 FYNNEI. CDR3 sequence (DNA): TGTGCCAGCAGTGTCGACAGCTATGGCTACACCTTC. It is translated as CASSVDSYGYTF.

V is TRBV30 and J is TRBJ1-1, with D possibly TRBD1 on 5 matching bases. V was clipped by 3 bases and J by 0 bases, with 11 bases between them. The CDR3 runs to 14 residues. Looked up from germline, CDR1 is GTSNPN and CDR2 is SVGIG (reference sequence). The CDR3 reads CAWRPDRVNTEAFF. CDR3 sequence (DNA): TGTGCCTGGAGGCCCGACAGAGTGAACACTGAAGCTTTCTTT.

CDR3 coding DNA: TGTGCCAGCAGCTTAGATCTTCGGGAGCAGTACTTC. This encodes CASSLDLREQYF. The rearrangement uses TRBV11-2 and TRBJ2-7; no reliable D call. The germline V gene has CDR1 SGHAT and CDR2 FQNNGV. V lost 0 bases and J 7 bases, leaving 7 bases between the germline ends. This CDR3 comprises 12 residues.

The chain recombines TRBV5-6 with TRBJ1-5; 7 nucleotides align to TRBD1. Trimming at V came to 6 bases and at J to 3 bases, leaving 12 bases not matched to a gene. CDR3 length: 16 residues. CDR1 and CDR2 (germline): SGHDT, YYEEEE. This CDR3 reads CASTNRQGGYNQPQHF. CDR3 nucleotides: TGTGCCAGCACCAATAGGCAGGGGGGATACAATCAGCCCCAGCATTTT.

The genes are TRBV25-1 and TRBJ2-2, with a weak D call TRBD2 (5 bases). Germline CDR1 MGHDK, CDR2 SYGVNS. The V and J ends lost 3 bases and 2 bases respectively, with 10 bases between them. There are 15 residues in the CDR3. The CDR3 is CASSEAGVNTGELFF. DNA for the CDR3: TGTGCCAGCAGTGAGGCCGGGGTCAACACCGGGGAGCTGTTTTTT.

V is TRBV27 and J is TRBJ1-5; the D is unclear. The V gene's germline CDR1 is MNHEY and CDR2 SMNVEV (reference sequence). V shed 3 bases and J shed 5 bases, with 8 bases lying between them. The CDR3 contains 13 residues. CDR3 residues: CASSFSVDQPQHF. In nucleotides, the CDR3 is TGTGCCAGCAGTTTCAGCGTTGATCAGCCCCAGCATTTT.

This clone was seen more than once but under ten times. The chain carries TRBV30 and TRBJ2-1; weak D call: TRBD2 (7 bases). The ends were cut back, 0 bases at V and 9 bases at J, with 18 bases in the middle. The CDR3 has 15 residues. From germline, CDR1 is GTSNPN and CDR2 SVGIG (reference sequence). The chain's CDR3 is CAWSVPAGQKSEQFF. The CDR3 coding sequence is TGTGCCTGGAGTGTGCCAGCGGGACAAAAGAGTGAGCAGTTCTTC.

This sequence joins TRBV5-6 and TRBJ2-1; 11 bases match TRBD2. There are 18 residues in the CDR3. Per the germline V gene, CDR1 is SGHDT and CDR2 is YYEEEE. With V trimmed by 0 bases and J by 10 bases, 15 bases remained unmatched. The CDR3 region is CASSLDLAGGARMKEQFF. CDR3 DNA sequence: TGTGCCAGCAGCTTGGATCTAGCGGGAGGAGCCAGGATGAAGGAGCAGTTCTTC.

The rearrangement links TRBV2 to TRBJ2-5, with 9 bases that match TRBD1. The CDR3 sequence is 15 residues long. With 6 bases clipped from V and 0 bases from J, the junction kept 5 bases outside the gene matches. Germline V gene lookup returns CDR1 SNHLY and CDR2 FYNNEI. The CDR3 sequence: CASRETGGYQETQYF. The CDR3 DNA is TGTGCCAGCAGAGAGACAGGGGGATACCAAGAGACCCAGTACTTC. Full variable domain (rest looked up from reference TRBV2 and TRBJ2-5): EPEVTQTPSHQVTQMGQEVILRCVPISNHLYFYWYRQILGQKVEFLVSFYNNEISEKSEIFDDQFSVERPDGSNFTLKIRSTKLEDSAMYFCASRETGGYQETQYFGPGTRLLVL.

The chain combines TRBV11-3 with TRBJ2-3, with no clear D. This CDR3 region has 14 residues. Germline V gene sequence: CDR1 SGHNT, CDR2 YENEEA. V lost 5 bases, J lost 6 bases, and 15 bases lay in between. CDR3 DNA: TGTGCCAGCAGCCCGGGTCCGGCATCCGATACGCAGTATTTT. Protein: CASSPGPASDTQYF.

The J gene is TRBJ2-3, the V gene TRBV11-1; D is unresolved. This CDR3 has 15 amino acids. Germline V gives CDR1 SGHAT, CDR2 FQDESV (reference sequence). Trimming pared 5 bases from V and 0 bases from J, leaving 12 bases between. Here the CDR3 reads CASSLSYFSTDTQYF. In nucleotides, the CDR3 is TGTGCCAGCAGCCTAAGCTATTTTAGCACAGATACGCAGTATTTT. Based on the CDR3 plus reference TRBV11-1 and TRBJ2-3, the full variable domain is EAEVAQSPRYKITEKSQAVAFWCDPISGHATLYWYRQILGQGPELLVQFQDESVVDDSQLPKDRFSAERLKGVDSTLKIQPAELGDSAMYLCASSLSYFSTDTQYFGPGTRLTVL.

The rearrangement uses TRBV29-1 and TRBJ2-7; a possible D gene is TRBD2 (5 bases). Trimming shortened V by 6 bases and J by 5 bases, and 20 bases separated the two germline ends. The CDR3 spans 14 residues. Germline CDR1 SQVTM, CDR2 ANQGSEA. CDR3 in DNA: TGCAGCGTGAAAGGGATCGGGATAGTGGACGAGCAGTACTTC. As protein: CSVKGIGIVDEQYF.